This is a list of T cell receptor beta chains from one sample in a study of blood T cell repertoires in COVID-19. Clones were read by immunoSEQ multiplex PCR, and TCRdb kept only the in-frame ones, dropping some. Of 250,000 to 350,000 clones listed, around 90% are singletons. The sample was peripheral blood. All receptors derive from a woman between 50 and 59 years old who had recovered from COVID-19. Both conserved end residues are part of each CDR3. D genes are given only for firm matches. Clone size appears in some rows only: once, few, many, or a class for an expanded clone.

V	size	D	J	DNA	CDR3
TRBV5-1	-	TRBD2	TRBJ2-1	TGCGCCAGCAGCTGGGGCGGGAGGGCCTACAATGAGCAGTTCTTC	CASSWGGRAYNEQFF
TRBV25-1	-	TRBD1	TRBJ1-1	TGTGCCAGCAGCCCAACGACAGGGGGCATCACTGAAGCTTTCTTT	CASSPTTGGITEAFF
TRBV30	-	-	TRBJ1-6	TGTGCCTGGAGTACACAGGGAGATCGCTGGAATTCACCCCTCCACTTT	CAWSTQGDRWNSPLHF
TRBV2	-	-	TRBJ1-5	TGTGCCAGCAGCGAGCAGGGAATGGGTCAGCCCCAGCATTTT	CASSEQGMGQPQHF
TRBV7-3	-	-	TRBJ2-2	TGTGCCAGCAGCTTAACGGGGACTTCCGGGGAGCTGTTTTTT	CASSLTGTSGELFF
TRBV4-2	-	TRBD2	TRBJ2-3	TGTGCCAGCAGCCAAGCAGGACTAGCGGGACGCACAGATACGCAGTATTTT	CASSQAGLAGRTDTQYF
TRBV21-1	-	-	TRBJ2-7	TGTGCCAGCAGCAAAGGAAGGGACAGGACAGTCTCCTACGAGCAGTACTTC	CASSKGRDRTVSYEQYF
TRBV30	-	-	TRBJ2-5	TGTGCCTGGAGTCTCGGAGAGACCCAGTACTTC	CAWSLGETQYF
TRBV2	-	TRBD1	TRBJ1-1	TGTGCCAGCAGTGCGGACAGGGGCTCTGAAGCTTTCTTT	CASSADRGSEAFF
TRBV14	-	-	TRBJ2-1	TGTGCCAGCAGCCAGCTGGACAGCCGAAATGAGCAGTTCTTC	CASSQLDSRNEQFF
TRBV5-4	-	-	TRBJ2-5	TGTGCCAGCAGCATCCAGGGTCAGGAGACCCAGTACTTC	CASSIQGQETQYF
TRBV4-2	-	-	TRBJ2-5	TGTGCCAGCAGCCAAGTTCGCGGGGAGGAGACCCAGTACTTC	CASSQVRGEETQYF
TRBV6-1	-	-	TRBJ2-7	TGTGCCAGCAGTGAACTGAGGGTTAGAGAGCAGTACTTC	CASSELRVREQYF
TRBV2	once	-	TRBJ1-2	TGTGCCAGCAGGGAGAACTATGGCTACACCTTC	CASRENYGYTF
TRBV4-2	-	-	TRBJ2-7	TGTGCCAGCAGCCAGGCGGGCGGATCCTACGAGCAGTACTTC	CASSQAGGSYEQYF
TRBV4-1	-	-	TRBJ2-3	TGCGCCAGCAGCCAGGAACTAGCCCGCACGCAGTATTTT	CASSQELARTQYF
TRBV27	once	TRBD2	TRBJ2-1	TGTGCCAGCAGTCCGGCGCTAGCGGCTGGGGGGAATGAGCAGTTCTTC	CASSPALAAGGNEQFF
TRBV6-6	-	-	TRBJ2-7	TGTGCCAGCAGTCTGACTAGCTCCTACGAGCAGTACTTC	CASSLTSSYEQYF
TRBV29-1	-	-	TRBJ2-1	TGCAGCGTTGGGAGCTCCTACAATGAGCAGTTCTTC	CSVGSSYNEQFF
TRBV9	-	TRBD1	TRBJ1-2	TGTGCCAGCAGCTACTCCACTTCCTGGACAGGGGGGATAGACGGCTACACCTTC	CASSYSTSWTGGIDGYTF
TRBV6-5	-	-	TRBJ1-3	TGTGCCAGCAGTAGTAGACACGCTGGAAACACCATATATTTT	CASSSRHAGNTIYF
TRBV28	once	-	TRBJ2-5	TGTGCCAGCAGCACAGGGCTCCAAGAGACCCAGTACTTC	CASSTGLQETQYF
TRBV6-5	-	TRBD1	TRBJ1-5	TGTGCCAGCAGGCCGGACAGGGGTCCTAATCAGCCCCAGCATTTT	CASRPDRGPNQPQHF
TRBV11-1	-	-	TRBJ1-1	TGTGCCAGCAGCTCACCTTTTGAAGAGGGAGTCACTGAAGCTTTCTTT	CASSSPFEEGVTEAFF
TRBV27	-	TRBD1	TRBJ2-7	TGTGCCAGCAGTACTTCCCGGACAGGGAGCTACGAGCAGTACTTC	CASSTSRTGSYEQYF
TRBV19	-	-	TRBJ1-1	TGTGCCAGTAGTATAGCCTACTTGACTGAAGCTTTCTTT	CASSIAYLTEAFF
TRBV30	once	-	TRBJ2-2	TGTGCCTGGAGCACCCTGCGCACCGGGGAGCTGTTTTTT	CAWSTLRTGELFF
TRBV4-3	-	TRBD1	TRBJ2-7	TGCGCCAGCAGCAAGGAACAGGGGGCTATGTCCTACGAGCAGTACTTC	CASSKEQGAMSYEQYF
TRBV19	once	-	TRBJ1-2	TGTGCCAGTAGTATAGATCACGGGGATGGCTACACCTTC	CASSIDHGDGYTF
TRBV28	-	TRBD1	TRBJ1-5	TGTGCCAGCAGTCTCACGACAGGGGCGAGGAGCAATCAGCCCCAGCATTTT	CASSLTTGARSNQPQHF
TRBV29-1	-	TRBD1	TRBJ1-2	TGCAGCGCCCTACAGGGGGGAGACTATGGCTACACCTTC	CSALQGGDYGYTF
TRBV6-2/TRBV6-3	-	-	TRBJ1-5	TGTGCCAGCAGTTACTCAGGAGGATATAGCAATCAGCCCCAGCATTTT	CASSYSGGYSNQPQHF
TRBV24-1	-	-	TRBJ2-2	TGTGCCTCTGGGCCAGCGAACACCGGGGAGCTGTTTTTT	CASGPANTGELFF
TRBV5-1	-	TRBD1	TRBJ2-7	TGCGCCAGCAGCTTGGCCTTGGGTGGGACAGGGGCTACCTACGAGCAGTACTTC	CASSLALGGTGATYEQYF
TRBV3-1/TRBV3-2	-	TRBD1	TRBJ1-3	TGTGCCAGCAGCCGTACGGGACAGCCTTATTCTGGAAACACCATATATTTT	CASSRTGQPYSGNTIYF
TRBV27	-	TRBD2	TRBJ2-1	TGTGCCAGCAGTTTCCAGACTAGCGGATTTTACAATGAGCAGTTCTTC	CASSFQTSGFYNEQFF
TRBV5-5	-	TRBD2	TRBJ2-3	TGTGCCAGCAGCCCTGGGACTAGCGGGGGTCTCATCCGCACAGATACGCAGTATTTT	CASSPGTSGGLIRTDTQYF
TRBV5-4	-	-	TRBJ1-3	TGTGCCAGCAGCCCGGATTCCGGGGTAAAAGGAAACACCATATATTTT	CASSPDSGVKGNTIYF
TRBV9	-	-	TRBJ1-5	TGTGCCAGCAGCGTAGGGGGCGCGGGCAATCAGCCCCAGCATTTT	CASSVGGAGNQPQHF
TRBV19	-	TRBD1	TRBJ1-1	TGTGCCAGTAGCCACGACAGGGAGAACACTGAAGCTTTCTTT	CASSHDRENTEAFF
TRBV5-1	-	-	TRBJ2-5	TGCGCCAGCAGCTCCAACCAAGAGACCCAGTACTTC	CASSSNQETQYF
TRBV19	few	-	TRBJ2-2	TGTGCCAGTAGAAGGCAGGGAGGCGGGGAGCTGTTTTTT	CASRRQGGGELFF
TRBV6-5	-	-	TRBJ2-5	TGTGCCAGCAGTCCCCTTGTCCAAGAGACCCAGTACTTC	CASSPLVQETQYF
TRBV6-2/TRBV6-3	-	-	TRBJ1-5	TGTGCCAGCAGTTACGCAACAAAGGGAGAGGTGCAGCCCCAGCATTTT	CASSYATKGEVQPQHF
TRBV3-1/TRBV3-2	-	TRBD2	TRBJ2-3	TGTGCCAGCGCGGGACTAGCGGGGGAGCCTGGCACAGATACGCAGTATTTT	CASAGLAGEPGTDTQYF
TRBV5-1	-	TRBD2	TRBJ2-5	TGCGCCAGCAGCTTACGGGGGGAGGACGCCCAGTACTTC	CASSLRGEDAQYF
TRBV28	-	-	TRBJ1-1	TGTGCCAGCACCCCCCCCAGTCGCGAAGCTTTCTTT	CASTPPSREAFF
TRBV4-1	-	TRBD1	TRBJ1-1	TGCGCCAGCAGCCAAGATAGGGACAGGGGGCCGAGAGCTTTCTTT	CASSQDRDRGPRAFF
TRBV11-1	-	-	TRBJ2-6	TGTGCCAGCAGCTTACGGAGGGCTGGGGCCAACGTCCTGACTTTC	CASSLRRAGANVLTF
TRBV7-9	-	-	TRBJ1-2	TGTGCCAGCAGCTTGGGTTCGGGGACTAACTATGGCTACACCTTC	CASSLGSGTNYGYTF
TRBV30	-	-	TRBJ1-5	TGTGCCTGGAGTCCAGGGGCAGGGTATCCCCAGCATTTT	CAWSPGAGYPQHF
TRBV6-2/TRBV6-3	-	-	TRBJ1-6	TGTGCCAGCAGTTACCGGGGGTCCTATAATTCACCCCTCCACTTT	CASSYRGSYNSPLHF
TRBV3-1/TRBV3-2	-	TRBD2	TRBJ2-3	TGTGCCAGCAGCCAAGAGCACGACACTAGCGGGGAGCTCACAGATACGCAGTATTTT	CASSQEHDTSGELTDTQYF
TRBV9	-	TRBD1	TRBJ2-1	TGTGCCAGCAGCTCAACGGGACAGGGCTACAATGAGCAGTTCTTC	CASSSTGQGYNEQFF
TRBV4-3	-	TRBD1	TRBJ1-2	TGCGCCAGCAGCTACACCCAGGGACAGGGCGTCACCTTC	CASSYTQGQGVTF